The source of this T cell receptor (beta chain) is a study of spatial heterogeneity in lung cancer. With V trimmed by 3 bases and J by 4 bases, 3 bases remained unmatched. Germline CDR1 SGHAT, CDR2 FQNNGV. This CDR3 spans 14 amino acids. From the 5' RACE reads, TCRdb called clonotypes with MiXCR, one entry per CDR3 protein. The sample consists of 40,000 to 45,000 distinct CDR3 sequences, approximately 7% of them appearing once. Time point described: sample taken at primary tumor resection. Whole RNA came from tumor, nontumor lung or frozen PBMC and was sequenced without being sorted. This clonotype originated in a female donor with early-stage non-small cell lung cancer. The rearrangement links TRBV11-2 to TRBJ2-1, with TRBD2 identical over 7 bases. Sequenced material: PBMCs, taken at surgery. The CDR3 bases are TGTGCCAGCAGCTTTGGCGGGGGATACAATGAGCAGTTCTTC. Its protein product is CASSFGGGYNEQFF.